This passage covers 32 T cell receptor beta chains from one sample sequenced in a study of blood T cell repertoires in COVID-19. This table comes from immunoSEQ multiplex PCR, and its TCRdb copy is limited to in-frame clones, with some not included. The repertoire includes about 320,000 clones, 75% to 90% of them detected once, and about 4.7% sits in the top ten. The sequenced material came from PBMCs or T cells enriched from blood (not recorded which). These TCRs come from a man younger than 40 who had recovered from COVID-19.

The chain employs TRBV29-1 and TRBJ2-5, with 10 nucleotides matching TRBD2. CDR3 length equals 15 residues. Looked up from germline, CDR1 is SQVTM and CDR2 is ANQGSEA. V lost 5 bases to trimming and J lost 6 bases; unmatched junction nucleotides: 12. CDR3 DNA: TGCAGCGTTTCTAGGGCTAGCGGGGGTCGAAAGACCCAGTACTTC. This translates into CSVSRASGGRKTQYF. Combining the CDR3 with reference TRBV29-1 and TRBJ2-5 gives the whole variable domain SAVISQKPSRDICQRGTSLTIQCQVDSQVTMMFWYRQQPGQSLTLIATANQGSEATYESGFVIDKFPISRPNLTFSTLTVSNMSPEDSSIYLCSVSRASGGRKTQYFGPGTRLLVL.

This clone is a singleton in its sample. V usage is TRBV6-5 and J usage is TRBJ1-2; 7 nucleotides line up with TRBD1. This CDR3 has 15 amino acids. Germline CDR1 reads MNHEY; CDR2 reads SVGAGI. Trimming removed 3 bases from V and 3 bases from J; junction bases left unmatched: 7. The CDR3 nucleotides read TGTGCCAGCAGTTATGAGGGGGCGCCCCACTATGGCTACACCTTC. Amino acids: CASSYEGAPHYGYTF.

The chain is built from TRBV21-1 and TRBJ1-5; no check of the table's D call, TRBD1, against the DNA was made. TRBV21-1 is recorded as a pseudogene. The CDR3 loop spans 21 amino acids. The CDR3 sequence: CASSKSSPGQGPYYSNQPQHF. CDR3 in DNA: TGTGCCAGCAGCAAAAGTAGCCCAGGACAGGGTCCCTACTATAGCAATCAGCCCCAGCATTTT.

About this clone itself: This same CDR3 is encoded by further DNA sequences in the sample. The chain carries TRBV5-6 and TRBJ2-7; TRBD2 is a possible D gene (5 bases). The CDR3 totals 13 residues. CDR1 is SGHDT, CDR2 YYEEEE, per germline. V lost 3 bases and J lost 1, with 8 bases in between. The CDR3 here is CASSSGTSYEQYF. CDR3 in DNA: TGTGCCAGCAGCTCGGGAACGTCCTACGAGCAGTACTTC. Complete variable domain (other parts from reference TRBV5-6 and TRBJ2-7): DAGVTQSPTHLIKTRGQQVTLRCSPKSGHDTVSWYQQALGQGPQFIFQYYEEEERQRGNFPDRFSGHQFPNYSSELNVNALLLGDSALYLCASSSGTSYEQYFGPGTRLTVT.

As DNA, the CDR3 is TGTGCCAGTAGTCGGACAGGGGCGGATGGCTACACCTTC. This sequence encodes CASSRTGADGYTF. This sequence joins TRBV19 and TRBJ1-2, with TRBD1 matching over 9 bases. V was pared by 5 bases and J by 6 bases, with 4 bases of the junction left unmatched. Germline CDR1 LNHDA, CDR2 SQIVND (reference sequence). This CDR3 has 13 residues.

The chain uses TRBV4-2 and TRBJ1-2; 7 bases are a match to TRBD1. Germline trimming cut 2 bases from V and 4 bases from J; bases unmatched to any gene: 4. The CDR3 totals 14 residues. Germline V CDR1 and CDR2: LGHNA, YNFKEQ. The CDR3 here is CASSQPGTVYGYTF. The DNA for the CDR3 is TGTGCCAGCAGCCAACCGGGGACAGTCTATGGCTACACCTTC.

The chain is built from TRBV12-3 or TRBV12-4 and TRBJ1-5; D call uncertain. The ends were cut back, 3 bases at V and 4 bases at J, with 7 bases in the middle. The CDR3 runs 13 residues. CDR3 protein: CASSLEQNQPQHF. As DNA, the CDR3 is TGTGCCAGCAGTTTGGAACAGAATCAGCCCCAGCATTTT.

This chain connects TRBV28 to TRBJ1-5; D unresolved. V gave up 9 bases and J gave up 2 bases, with 14 bases separating them. Germline loops: CDR1 MDHEN, CDR2 SYDVKM. This CDR3 spans 14 amino acids. The CDR3 DNA reads as TGTGCCAGTCTACGGTTGAGAGGCAATCAGCCCCAGCATTTT. Its protein is CASLRLRGNQPQHF.

The rearrangement joins TRBV7-9 to TRBJ2-2, with 9 bases matching TRBD1. Looked up from germline, CDR1 is SEHNR and CDR2 is FQNEAQ (reference sequence). V lost 5 bases and J lost 4; bases outside the gene matches: 8. The CDR3 totals 16 residues. The CDR3 here is CASSATGGPATGELFF. The DNA of the CDR3 is TGTGCCAGCAGCGCCACAGGGGGCCCGGCCACCGGGGAGCTGTTTTTT.

The chain couples TRBV2 to TRBJ1-4; the D is unclear. The CDR3 totals 17 residues. CDR1 is SNHLY and CDR2 is FYNNEI in the germline V gene. V was pared by 1 base and J by 3 bases, with 15 bases between. The CDR3 spells CASSEVLGRAPNEKLFF. CDR3 sequence (DNA): TGTGCCAGCAGTGAAGTCCTAGGGAGGGCTCCTAATGAAAAACTGTTTTTT.

This clone was found once. The chain is built from TRBV3-1 (or the pseudogene TRBV3-2) and TRBJ2-5, with 7 bases fitting TRBD2. The CDR3 has 16 amino acids. J gave up 2 bases and V 5 bases, and 11 bases lay outside the gene matches. CDR1 LGHDT and CDR2 YNNKEL come from the germline V gene (reference sequence). Here the CDR3 reads CASSYLPAGKQETQYF. The CDR3 DNA is TGTGCCAGCAGCTACCTCCCAGCGGGGAAGCAAGAGACCCAGTACTTC.

The chain joins TRBV27 to TRBJ2-3; 7 bases map to TRBD1. V lost 0 bases and J lost 6; bases outside the gene matches: 3. The CDR3 is 14 amino acids. The germline gives CDR1 MNHEY, CDR2 SMNVEV (reference sequence). In nucleotides, the CDR3 is TGTGCCAGCAGTTTATCGACAGGGACCGATACGCAGTATTTT. As protein: CASSLSTGTDTQYF.

The chain combines TRBV10-3 with TRBJ2-3; 8 nucleotides line up with TRBD1. The CDR3 has 17 amino acids. CDR1 is ENHRY, CDR2 SYGVKD, per germline. V trimming: 0 bases; J trimming: 0 bases; junction bases outside the gene matches: 5. CDR3 region: CAISESRTGWSTDTQYF. The CDR3 region has the DNA TGTGCCATCAGTGAGTCGAGGACAGGGTGGAGCACAGATACGCAGTATTTT.

A note on this clone: At one boundary the junction diverges from the germline segment, which might be a read error. The chain employs TRBV28 and TRBJ2-7, with D possibly TRBD1 on 5 matching bases. The CDR3 is 13 amino acids. The V gene's germline CDR1 is MDHEN and CDR2 SYDVKM. The CDR3, as DNA: TGTGCCAGCAGTGCGCCTGACAGTGCCAAATGTAAATTC. This encodes CASSAPDSAKCKF. The full variable domain, completed using reference TRBV28 and TRBJ2-7, is DVKVTQSSRYLVKRTGEKVFLECVQDMDHENMFWYRQDPGLGLRLIYFSYDVKMKEKGDIPEGYSVSREKKERFSLILESASTNQTSMYLCASSAPDSAKCKFGPGTRLTVT.

The chain has TRBV7-9 and TRBJ2-6; no clear D. This CDR3 has 14 amino acids. Per germline, CDR1 SEHNR and CDR2 FQNEAQ (reference sequence). V lost 5 bases and J lost 4, with 9 bases in between. Here the CDR3 DNA reads TGTGCCAGCAGCACTATGAGGGGGGCCAACGTCCTGACTTTC. Encoded protein: CASSTMRGANVLTF.

This chain uses TRBV6-1 with TRBJ2-1; 11 bases align to TRBD2. Germline V CDR1 and CDR2: MNHNS, SASEGT. Trimming cost V 1 base and J 9 bases; bases outside gene matches: 11. This CDR3 contains 17 residues. CDR3 nucleotide sequence: TGTGCCAGCAGTGAAGATGGTAGACTAGCGGGGTGGATTGAGCAGTTCTTC. This sequence encodes CASSEDGRLAGWIEQFF.

This chain connects TRBV7-2 to TRBJ2-5; no clear D. CDR3 length equals 15 residues. Deletions cut 1 base from V and 1 base from J, with 10 bases between. CDR1 is SGHTA, CDR2 FQGNSA, per germline. CDR3 residues: CASSLVWPLQETQYF. The CDR3 coding sequence is TGTGCCAGCAGCTTAGTTTGGCCGCTCCAAGAGACCCAGTACTTC.

The chain recombines TRBV7-8 with TRBJ2-2; D is perhaps TRBD1 (6 bases). V was cut by 4 bases and J by 3 bases, with 12 bases left in between. The germline CDR1 and CDR2 sequences are SGHVS and FQNEAQ. This CDR3 has 15 amino acids. Here the CDR3 reads CASSSRDTYTGELFF. CDR3 DNA: TGTGCCAGCAGCTCCCGGGACACCTACACCGGGGAGCTGTTTTTT.

This clone was detected a few times. The chain has TRBV19 and TRBJ2-7; 7 nucleotides align to TRBD1. Germline trimming cut 6 bases from V and 0 bases from J; bases unmatched to any gene: 5. Germline values: CDR1 LNHDA, CDR2 SQIVND (reference sequence). CDR3 length equals 14 residues. CDR3 sequence (DNA): TGTGCCAGTAGCTATACAGGGGACTCCTACGAGCAGTACTTC. It is translated as CASSYTGDSYEQYF.

This sequence joins TRBV15 and TRBJ2-1; D not resolved. The CDR3 covers 16 residues. CDR1 is LNHNV and CDR2 is YYDKDF in the germline V gene (reference sequence). Trimming left V 2 bases short and J 1 base short, with 12 bases between. As DNA, the CDR3 is TGTGCCACCAGCAGATCGCCACTACTGTCCTACAATGAGCAGTTCTTC. Its translation is CATSRSPLLSYNEQFF.

V gene TRBV3-1 (or the pseudogene TRBV3-2) combines with J gene TRBJ2-7; 7 bases align to TRBD2. V was clipped by 5 bases and J by 0 bases; unmatched bases: 7. The CDR3 sequence is 15 residues long. Germline CDR1 and CDR2: LGHDT and YNNKEL (reference sequence). The CDR3, as DNA: TGTGCCAGCAGCACGACTAGCTTCAGCTCCTACGAGCAGTACTTC. Translated: CASSTTSFSSYEQYF.

This chain uses TRBV30 with TRBJ2-7; 9 bases map to TRBD1. V dropped 1 base and J dropped 4; count of bases not matched to a gene: 5. Per germline, CDR1 GTSNPN and CDR2 SVGIG (reference sequence). The CDR3 sequence is 14 residues long. CDR3 coding DNA: TGTGCCTGGAGTGCCACAGGGGGCGCTTACGAGCAGTACTTC. Translation gives CAWSATGGAYEQYF. Drawing the rest from reference TRBV30 and TRBJ2-7, the complete variable domain is SQTIHQWPATLVQPVGSPLSLECTVEGTSNPNLYWYRQAAGRGLQLLFYSVGIGQISSEVPQNLSASRPQDRQFILSSKKLLLSDSGFYLCAWSATGGAYEQYFGPGTRLTVT.

This rearrangement joins TRBV12-3 or TRBV12-4 to TRBJ1-6; D uncertain. The CDR3 loop spans 13 amino acids. Trimming pared 2 bases from V and 8 bases from J, leaving 7 bases between. The CDR3 reads CASSLNMDSPLHF. DNA for the CDR3: TGTGCCAGCAGTTTAAACATGGATTCACCCCTCCACTTT.

This chain connects TRBV25-1 to TRBJ1-3; no firm D call. The ends were cut back, 4 bases at V and 4 bases at J, with 8 bases in the middle. The CDR3 contains 13 residues. The germline CDR1 and CDR2 sequences are MGHDK and SYGVNS. DNA for the CDR3: TGTGCCAGCAGTGGAGGGTACGGAAACACCATATATTTT. It is translated as CASSGGYGNTIYF.

This chain links TRBV5-1 with TRBJ2-7; 14 bases map to TRBD2. Germline CDR1 is SGHRS and CDR2 is YFSETQ. The CDR3 loop spans 16 amino acids. Trimming removed 4 bases from V and 3 bases from J; junction bases left unmatched: 6. CDR3 sequence (DNA): TGCGCCAGCAGCCAGGGACTAGCGGGGGTAAGCTACGAGCAGTACTTC. It codes for CASSQGLAGVSYEQYF.

The rearrangement uses TRBV6-1 and TRBJ1-3; tentative D call: TRBD1 (6 bases). Trimming took 1 base from V and 3 from J, leaving 10 bases between them. The CDR3 contains 15 residues. CDR1 and CDR2 (germline): MNHNS, SASEGT. The CDR3 here is CASSEGTASGNTIYF. CDR3 coding DNA: TGTGCCAGCAGTGAAGGGACAGCGAGTGGAAACACCATATATTTT.

The rearrangement joins TRBV5-6 to TRBJ2-7; D might be TRBD2 (5 bases). The V gene lost 4 bases and the J gene lost 3 bases, with 17 bases spanning the gap. CDR1 is SGHDT, CDR2 YYEEEE, per germline. The CDR3 is 15 residues long. The CDR3: CASSPGLGVSYEQYF. CDR3 coding DNA: TGTGCCAGCAGCCCCGGACTTGGGGTAAGCTACGAGCAGTACTTC.

The chain carries TRBV7-9 and TRBJ2-1, with 12 bases that match TRBD2. The CDR3 totals 15 residues. Germline V gene sequence: CDR1 SEHNR, CDR2 FQNEAQ (reference sequence). With V trimmed by 5 bases and J by 10 bases, 9 bases remained unmatched. This CDR3 reads CASSHGLAGRWEQFF. CDR3 sequence (DNA): TGTGCCAGCAGCCACGGACTAGCGGGGAGGTGGGAGCAGTTCTTC.

This chain joins TRBV19 and TRBJ2-7; 7 bases line up with TRBD1. V lost 2 bases to trimming and J lost 3 bases; unmatched junction nucleotides: 10. The CDR3 loop spans 16 amino acids. The germline V gene encodes CDR1 LNHDA and CDR2 SQIVND (reference sequence). CDR3: CASSIWTGPGDYEQYF. CDR3 DNA sequence: TGTGCCAGTAGTATATGGACAGGCCCCGGGGACTACGAGCAGTACTTC.

J is TRBJ2-3 and V is TRBV5-1; 8 bases match TRBD2. The J segment lost 2 bases and the V segment lost 5 bases, leaving 7 bases of the junction unmatched. CDR1 SGHRS and CDR2 YFSETQ come from the germline V gene. The CDR3 is 15 amino acids. For the CDR3, the DNA is TGCGCCAGCAGGCGGGGGGAAACATACACAGATACGCAGTATTTT. It specifies CASRRGETYTDTQYF.

The V and J genes are TRBV2 and TRBJ2-1, with D maybe TRBD1 (6 bases). The germline CDR1 and CDR2 sequences are SNHLY and FYNNEI. V gave up 6 bases and J gave up 2 bases, with 17 bases separating them. The length of the CDR3 is 16 residues. The CDR3 sequence is CASSPNSGAAYNEQFF. CDR3 bases: TGTGCCAGCAGCCCGAATTCAGGGGCGGCCTACAATGAGCAGTTCTTC.

The CDR3 sequence: CASSNGGQGKTQYF. The CDR3 region has the DNA TGCGCCAGCAGCAACGGGGGACAGGGAAAGACCCAGTACTTC. The chain links TRBV5-1 to TRBJ2-5; 9 bases match TRBD1. The CDR3 runs to 14 residues. Germline loops: CDR1 SGHRS, CDR2 YFSETQ. The V segment lost 4 bases and the J segment 6 bases; nucleotides outside the gene matches: 7. Complete variable domain (other parts from reference TRBV5-1 and TRBJ2-5): KAGVTQTPRYLIKTRGQQVTLSCSPISGHRSVSWYQQTPGQGLQFLFEYFSETQRNKGNFPGRFSGRQFSNSRSEMNVSTLELGDSALYLCASSNGGQGKTQYFGPGTRLLVL.